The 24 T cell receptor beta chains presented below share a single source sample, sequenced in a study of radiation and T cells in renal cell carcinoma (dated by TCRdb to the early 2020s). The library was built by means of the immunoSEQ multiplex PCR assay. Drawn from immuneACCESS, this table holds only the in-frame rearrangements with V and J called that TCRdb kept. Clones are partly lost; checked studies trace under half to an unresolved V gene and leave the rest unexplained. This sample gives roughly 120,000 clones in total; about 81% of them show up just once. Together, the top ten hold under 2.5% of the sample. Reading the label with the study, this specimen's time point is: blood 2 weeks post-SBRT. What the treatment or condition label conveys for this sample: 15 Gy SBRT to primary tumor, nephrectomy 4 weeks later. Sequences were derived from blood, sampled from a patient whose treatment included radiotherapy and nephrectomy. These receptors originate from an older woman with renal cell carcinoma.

The CDR3 is CASSLGPVGNQPQHF. The CDR3 nucleotides are TGTGCCAGCAGCTTAGGCCCTGTGGGCAATCAGCCCCAGCATTTT. J is TRBJ1-5 and V is TRBV13; D not resolved. Per germline, CDR1 PRHDT and CDR2 FYEKMQ (reference sequence). Trimming stripped 0 bases from V and 2 bases from J, with 8 bases between. The CDR3 length is 15 residues.

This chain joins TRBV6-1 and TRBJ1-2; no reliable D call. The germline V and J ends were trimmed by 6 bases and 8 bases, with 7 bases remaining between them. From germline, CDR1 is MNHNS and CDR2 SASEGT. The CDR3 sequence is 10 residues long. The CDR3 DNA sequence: TGTGCCAGCAGGATGGGGGGCTACACCTTC. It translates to CASRMGGYTF.

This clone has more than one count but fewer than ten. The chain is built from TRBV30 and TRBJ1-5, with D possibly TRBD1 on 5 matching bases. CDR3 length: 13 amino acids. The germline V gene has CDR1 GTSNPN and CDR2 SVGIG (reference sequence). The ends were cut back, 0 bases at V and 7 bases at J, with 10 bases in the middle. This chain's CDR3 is CAWSVQEGQPQHF. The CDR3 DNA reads TGTGCCTGGAGTGTACAGGAAGGGCAGCCCCAGCATTTT. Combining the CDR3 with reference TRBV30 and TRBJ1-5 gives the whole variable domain SQTIHQWPATLVQPVGSPLSLECTVEGTSNPNLYWYRQAAGRGLQLLFYSVGIGQISSEVPQNLSASRPQDRQFILSSKKLLLSDSGFYLCAWSVQEGQPQHFGDGTRLSIL.

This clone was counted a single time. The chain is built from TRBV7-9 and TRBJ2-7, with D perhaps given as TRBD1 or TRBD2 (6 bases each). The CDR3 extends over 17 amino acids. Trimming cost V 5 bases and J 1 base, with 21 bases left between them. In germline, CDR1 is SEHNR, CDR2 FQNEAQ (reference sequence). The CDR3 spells CASSPRAVGGPSYEQYF. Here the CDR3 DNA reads TGTGCCAGCAGCCCACGAGCGGTAGGGGGGCCGTCCTACGAGCAGTACTTC.

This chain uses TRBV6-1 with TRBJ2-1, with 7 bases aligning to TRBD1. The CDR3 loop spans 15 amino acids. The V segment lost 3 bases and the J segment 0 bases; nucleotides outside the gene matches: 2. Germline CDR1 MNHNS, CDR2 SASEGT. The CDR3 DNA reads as TGTGCCAGCAGTGAGACAGGGAGCTCCTACAATGAGCAGTTCTTC. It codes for CASSETGSSYNEQFF.

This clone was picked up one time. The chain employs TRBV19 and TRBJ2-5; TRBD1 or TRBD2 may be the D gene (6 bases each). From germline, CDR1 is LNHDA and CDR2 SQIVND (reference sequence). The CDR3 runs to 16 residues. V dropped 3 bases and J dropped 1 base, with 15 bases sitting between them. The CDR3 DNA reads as TGTGCCAGTAGTATCAAGGGCAGGGGAGGCCAAGAGACCCAGTACTTC. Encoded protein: CASSIKGRGGQETQYF.

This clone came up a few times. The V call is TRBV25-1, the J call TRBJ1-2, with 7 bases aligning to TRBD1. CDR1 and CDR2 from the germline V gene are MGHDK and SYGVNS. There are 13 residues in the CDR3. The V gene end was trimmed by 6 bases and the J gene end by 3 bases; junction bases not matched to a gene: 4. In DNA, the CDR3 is TGTGCCAGCAGCTACAGGGGCGACTATGGCTACACCTTC. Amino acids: CASSYRGDYGYTF.

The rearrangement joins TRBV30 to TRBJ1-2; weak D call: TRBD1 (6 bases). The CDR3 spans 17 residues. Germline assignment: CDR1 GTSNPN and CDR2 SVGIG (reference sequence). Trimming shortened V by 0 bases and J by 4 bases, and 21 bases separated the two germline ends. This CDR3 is CAWSVRREQGSGYGYTF. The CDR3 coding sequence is TGTGCCTGGAGTGTACGAAGGGAACAGGGTAGTGGCTATGGCTACACCTTC.

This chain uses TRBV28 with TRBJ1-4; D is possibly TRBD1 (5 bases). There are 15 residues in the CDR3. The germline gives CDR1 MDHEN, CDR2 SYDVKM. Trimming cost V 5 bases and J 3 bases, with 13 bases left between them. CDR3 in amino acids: CASSPPGLPNEKLFF. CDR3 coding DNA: TGTGCCAGCAGTCCACCAGGGTTGCCTAATGAAAAACTGTTTTTT.

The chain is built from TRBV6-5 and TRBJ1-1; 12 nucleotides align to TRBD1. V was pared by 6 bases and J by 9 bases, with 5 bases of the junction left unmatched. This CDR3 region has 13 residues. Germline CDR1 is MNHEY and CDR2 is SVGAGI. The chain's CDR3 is CASRGQGAGKAFF. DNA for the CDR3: TGTGCCAGCAGGGGACAGGGGGCTGGTAAAGCTTTCTTT.

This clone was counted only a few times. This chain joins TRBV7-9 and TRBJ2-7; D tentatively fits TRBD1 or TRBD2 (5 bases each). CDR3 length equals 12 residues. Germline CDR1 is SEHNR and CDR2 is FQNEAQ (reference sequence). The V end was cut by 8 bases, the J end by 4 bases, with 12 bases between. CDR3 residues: CASRGGPYEQYF. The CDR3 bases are TGTGCCAGCCGTGGGGGTCCTTACGAGCAGTACTTC.

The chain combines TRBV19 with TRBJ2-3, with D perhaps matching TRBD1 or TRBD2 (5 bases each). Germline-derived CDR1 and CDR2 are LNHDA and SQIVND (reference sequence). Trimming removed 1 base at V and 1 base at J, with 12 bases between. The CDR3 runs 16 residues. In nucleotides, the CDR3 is TGTGCCAGTAGTATAGCTTGGCGAGGGGGCACAGATACGCAGTATTTT. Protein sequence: CASSIAWRGGTDTQYF.

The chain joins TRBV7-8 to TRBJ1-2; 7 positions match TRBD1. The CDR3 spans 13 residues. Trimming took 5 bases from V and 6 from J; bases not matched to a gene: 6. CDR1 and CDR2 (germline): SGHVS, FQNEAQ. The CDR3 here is CASSEDRDHGYTF. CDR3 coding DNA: TGTGCCAGCAGCGAAGACAGGGACCATGGCTACACCTTC. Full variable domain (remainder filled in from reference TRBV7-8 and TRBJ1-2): GAGVSQSPRYKVAKRGQDVALRCDPISGHVSLFWYQQALGQGPEFLTYFQNEAQLDKSGLPSDRFFAERPEGSVSTLKIQRTQQEDSAVYLCASSEDRDHGYTFGSGTRLTVV.

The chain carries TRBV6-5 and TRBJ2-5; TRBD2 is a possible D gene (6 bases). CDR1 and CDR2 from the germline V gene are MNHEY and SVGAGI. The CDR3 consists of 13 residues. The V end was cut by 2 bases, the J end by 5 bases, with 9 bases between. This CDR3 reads CASSYPGEETQYF. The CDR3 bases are TGTGCCAGCAGTTACCCGGGGGAGGAGACCCAGTACTTC.

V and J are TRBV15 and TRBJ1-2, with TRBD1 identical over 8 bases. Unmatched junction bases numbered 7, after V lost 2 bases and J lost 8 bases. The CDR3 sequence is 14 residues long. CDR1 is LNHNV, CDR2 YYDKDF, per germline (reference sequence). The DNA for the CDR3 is TGTGCCACCAGCAGATCACGGACAGGGCAGGGCTACACCTTC. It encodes CATSRSRTGQGYTF. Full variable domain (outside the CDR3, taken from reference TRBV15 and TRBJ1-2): DAMVIQNPRYQVTQFGKPVTLSCSQTLNHNVMYWYQQKSSQAPKLLFHYYDKDFNNEADTPDNFQSRRPNTSFCFLDIRSPGLGDTAMYLCATSRSRTGQGYTFGSGTRLTVV.

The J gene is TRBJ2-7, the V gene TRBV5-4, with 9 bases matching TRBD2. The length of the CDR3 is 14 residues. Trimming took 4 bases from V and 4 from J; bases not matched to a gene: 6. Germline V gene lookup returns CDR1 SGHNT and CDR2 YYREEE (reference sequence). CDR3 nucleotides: TGTGCCAGCAGCCCCGGGACTAGCCTATACGAGCAGTACTTC. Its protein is CASSPGTSLYEQYF.

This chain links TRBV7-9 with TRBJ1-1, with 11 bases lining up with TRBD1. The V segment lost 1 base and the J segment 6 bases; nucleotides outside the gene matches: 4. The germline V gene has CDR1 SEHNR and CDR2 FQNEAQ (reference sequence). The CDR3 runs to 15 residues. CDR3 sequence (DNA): TGTGCCAGCAGCTTAGGCGGACAGGGGGCATCTGAAGCTTTCTTT. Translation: CASSLGGQGASEAFF.

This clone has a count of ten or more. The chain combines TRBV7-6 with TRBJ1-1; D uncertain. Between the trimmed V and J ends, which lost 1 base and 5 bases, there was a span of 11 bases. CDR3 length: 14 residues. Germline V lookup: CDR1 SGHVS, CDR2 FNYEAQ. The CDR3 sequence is CASSLGVGSTEAFF. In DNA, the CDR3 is TGTGCCAGCAGCTTAGGGGTAGGCTCTACTGAAGCTTTCTTT.

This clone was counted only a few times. The CDR3 reads CASSLDRGNTEAFF. The CDR3, as DNA: TGTGCCAGCAGCTTGGACAGGGGGAACACTGAAGCTTTCTTT. The J gene is TRBJ1-1, the V gene TRBV5-4; 7 bases map to TRBD1. The CDR3 is made up of 14 amino acids. Germline V gene sequence: CDR1 SGHNT, CDR2 YYREEE (reference sequence). V dropped 0 bases and J dropped 1; count of bases not matched to a gene: 0.

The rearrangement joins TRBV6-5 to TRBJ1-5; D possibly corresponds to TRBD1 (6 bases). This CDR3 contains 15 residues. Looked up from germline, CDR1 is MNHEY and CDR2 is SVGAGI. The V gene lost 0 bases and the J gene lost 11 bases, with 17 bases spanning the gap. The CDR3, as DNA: TGTGCCAGCAGTTACTCGGGGGGGCAGGGGAGGACCCAGCATTTT. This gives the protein CASSYSGGQGRTQHF.

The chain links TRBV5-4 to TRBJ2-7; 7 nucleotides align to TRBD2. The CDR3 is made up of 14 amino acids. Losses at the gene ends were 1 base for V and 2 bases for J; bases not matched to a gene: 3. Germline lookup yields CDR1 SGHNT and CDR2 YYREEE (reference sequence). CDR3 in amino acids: CASSLPREPYEQYF. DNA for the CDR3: TGTGCCAGCAGCTTGCCGCGGGAGCCCTACGAGCAGTACTTC.

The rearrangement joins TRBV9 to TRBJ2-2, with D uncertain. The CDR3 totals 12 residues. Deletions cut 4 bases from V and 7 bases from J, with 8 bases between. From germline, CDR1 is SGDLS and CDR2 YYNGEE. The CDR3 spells CASSTIVGELFF. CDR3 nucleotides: TGTGCCAGCAGCACGATAGTCGGGGAGCTGTTTTTT.

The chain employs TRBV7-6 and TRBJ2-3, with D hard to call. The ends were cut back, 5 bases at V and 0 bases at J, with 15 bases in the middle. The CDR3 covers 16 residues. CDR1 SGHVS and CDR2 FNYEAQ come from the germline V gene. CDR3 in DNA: TGTGCCAGCAGCACCGTCCCGGTCTTTAGCACAGATACGCAGTATTTT. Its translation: CASSTVPVFSTDTQYF.

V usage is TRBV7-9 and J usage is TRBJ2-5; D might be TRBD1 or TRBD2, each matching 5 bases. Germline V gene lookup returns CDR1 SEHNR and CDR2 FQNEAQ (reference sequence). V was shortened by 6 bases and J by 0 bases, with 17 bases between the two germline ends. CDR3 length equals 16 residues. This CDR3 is CASRKFYGTNQETQYF. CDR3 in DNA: TGTGCCAGCAGAAAATTTTATGGGACGAACCAAGAGACCCAGTACTTC.